The source of this T cell receptor beta chain is a study of technical replicates of blood from four donors. The germline V gene encodes CDR1 PRHDT and CDR2 FYEKMQ (reference sequence). V gave up 6 bases and J gave up 6 bases; unmatched junction bases: 8. CDR3 size: 13 residues. This table comes from immunoSEQ multiplex PCR, and its TCRdb copy is limited to in-frame clones, with some not included. The sample holds 75,000 to 90,000 clones, more than 85% seen once. The TCR originated in a human donor in good health. The rearrangement links TRBV13 to TRBJ2-7; 7 bases map to TRBD2. Sequenced material: T cells isolated from PBMCs. CDR3 DNA sequence: TGTGCCAGCAGAGGGGAGGGCCGGGTCGAGCAGTACTTC. Encoded protein: CASRGEGRVEQYF.